The 8 T cell receptor beta chains below come from one sample, sequenced in a study of TIL therapy for anti-PD-1-resistant metastatic lung cancer. Specified time point: pre-treatment sample, taken before nivolumab and TIL therapy. The tumor samples were excised metastases, mostly pleural nodules or supraclavicular lymph nodes. This was the immunoSEQ v3 assay. Data came from immunoSEQ multiplex PCR; TCRdb stores just in-frame clones and leaves some out. Among more than 20,000 clones listed, 60% to 70% were seen once. Material: tumor tissue, obtained at baseline. Receptor source: a woman between 30 and 85 years old with non-small cell lung cancer.

The chain has TRBV27 and TRBJ2-1; a possible D gene is TRBD2 (5 bases). This CDR3 is built from 15 residues. Deletions cut 6 bases from V and 5 bases from J, with 17 bases between. From germline, CDR1 is MNHEY and CDR2 SMNVEV (reference sequence). CDR3: CASSSGLYLNNEQFF. The CDR3 DNA reads TGTGCCAGCAGCTCCGGACTGTACTTGAACAATGAGCAGTTCTTC.

V usage is TRBV5-1 and J usage is TRBJ2-1; TRBD2 is a possible D gene (6 bases). Deletions cut 1 base from V and 8 bases from J, with 16 bases between. This CDR3 is 15 amino acids long. From germline, CDR1 is SGHRS and CDR2 YFSETQ. The CDR3 protein is CASSLRVGTLDEQFF. The CDR3 DNA reads TGCGCCAGCAGCTTGCGAGTTGGGACTTTGGATGAGCAGTTCTTC.

This clone was seen a handful of times. The J gene is TRBJ2-7, the V gene TRBV6-1; D is unclear. The germline CDR1 and CDR2 sequences are MNHNS and SASEGT. V shed 11 bases and J shed 2 bases, with 7 bases lying between them. This CDR3 spans 10 amino acids. The CDR3 protein is CAGGAYEQYF. The CDR3 region has the DNA TGTGCCGGTGGGGCCTACGAGCAGTACTTC.

Here the CDR3 reads CAWSVRASGANVLTF. CDR3 DNA sequence: TGTGCCTGGAGTGTAAGGGCTTCTGGGGCCAACGTCCTGACTTTC. V and J are TRBV30 and TRBJ2-6; D is uncertain. The CDR3 totals 15 residues. Germline CDR1 reads GTSNPN; CDR2 reads SVGIG (reference sequence). Deletions cut 0 bases from V and 1 base from J, with 7 bases between.

The rearrangement joins TRBV7-2 to TRBJ2-2; 8 nucleotides match TRBD1. V shed 0 bases and J 3 bases; nucleotides not matched to a gene: 9. The CDR3 extends over 18 amino acids. The germline V gene encodes CDR1 SGHTA and CDR2 FQGNSA. This CDR3 reads CASSLARRDRFYTGELFF. Here the CDR3 DNA reads TGTGCCAGCAGCTTAGCGCGAAGGGACAGGTTTTACACCGGGGAGCTGTTTTTT.

This clone has just one count. The chain couples TRBV5-1 to TRBJ2-7; D is possibly TRBD1 (6 bases). Trimming pared 6 bases from V and 2 bases from J, leaving 15 bases between. Germline V CDR1 and CDR2: SGHRS, YFSETQ. The CDR3 runs 14 residues. CDR3 bases: TGCGCCAGCACCCAGGGGAATCTCCCCTACGAGCAGTACTTC. Its translation is CASTQGNLPYEQYF. Combining the CDR3 with reference TRBV5-1 and TRBJ2-7 gives the whole variable domain KAGVTQTPRYLIKTRGQQVTLSCSPISGHRSVSWYQQTPGQGLQFLFEYFSETQRNKGNFPGRFSGRQFSNSRSEMNVSTLELGDSALYLCASTQGNLPYEQYFGPGTRLTVT.

This clone was detected many times. The CDR3 spells CASSTRDSMNTEAFF. As DNA, the CDR3 is TGTGCCAGCAGCACCCGGGACAGTATGAACACTGAAGCTTTCTTT. The chain joins TRBV9 to TRBJ1-1; 7 nucleotides align to TRBD1. Germline CDR1 SGDLS, CDR2 YYNGEE. The CDR3 extends over 15 amino acids. The V segment lost 4 bases and the J segment 0 bases; nucleotides outside the gene matches: 6.

Concerning this clone: Other DNA sequences of this sample code for an identical CDR3. CDR3 nucleotide sequence: TGTGCCAGCAGTTACTCGCCCTACGAGCAGTACTTC. It yields the protein CASSYSPYEQYF. The chain carries TRBV6-6 and TRBJ2-7; unclear D gene. The germline CDR1 and CDR2 sequences are MNHNY and SVGAGI (reference sequence). The V end lost 0 bases, the J end lost 2 bases, and 2 bases lay between the germline ends. The CDR3 has 12 residues.